Listed here are 16 T cell receptor beta chains from one sample, sequenced in a study of blood T cell repertoires in COVID-19. The method was immunoSEQ multiplex PCR; TCRdb's version includes in-frame clones alone and lacks a portion of them. The table includes more than 65,000 clones, roughly three quarters detected once. Sequenced material: peripheral blood. The receptors come from a human donor in a cohort sampled during active COVID-19.

The chain couples TRBV6-1 to TRBJ2-5, with D maybe TRBD1 (5 bases). The V gene lost 7 bases and the J gene lost 5 bases, with 17 bases spanning the gap. Germline values: CDR1 MNHNS, CDR2 SASEGT. This CDR3 has 14 amino acids. In nucleotides, the CDR3 is TGTGCCAGCACTAGACAGTCTTCGGCGGAGACCCAGTACTTC. Translated: CASTRQSSAETQYF.

V is TRBV4-1 and J is TRBJ2-5; D gene uncertain. Germline V gene sequence: CDR1 MGHRA, CDR2 YSYEKL. V lost 1 base and J 4 bases, leaving 10 bases between the germline ends. CDR3 size: 14 residues. Here the CDR3 DNA reads TGCGCCAGCAGCCAAGTAAGAGGTGCAGAGACCCAGTACTTC. Protein: CASSQVRGAETQYF.

The chain combines TRBV6-5 with TRBJ1-5, with 7 bases lining up with TRBD1. The CDR3 is 15 residues long. Trimming took 5 bases from V and 4 from J; bases not matched to a gene: 8. The V gene's germline CDR1 is MNHEY and CDR2 SVGAGI. The CDR3 protein is CASSPRQGQNQPQHF. CDR3 nucleotides: TGTGCCAGCAGTCCCCGACAGGGTCAAAATCAGCCCCAGCATTTT.

This clone was picked up a small number of times. The chain recombines TRBV28 with TRBJ1-1; perhaps TRBD1 as D (6 bases). The CDR3 consists of 13 residues. Trimming cost V 6 bases and J 2 bases, with 10 bases left between them. The germline V gene encodes CDR1 MDHEN and CDR2 SYDVKM. CDR3 amino acids: CASSPGHNTEAFF. For the CDR3, the DNA is TGTGCCAGCAGCCCGGGACACAACACTGAAGCTTTCTTT.

The J gene is TRBJ2-5, the V gene TRBV6-5; D uncertain. Germline assignment: CDR1 MNHEY and CDR2 SVGAGI. V lost 5 bases and J lost 2, with 3 bases in between. The CDR3 spans 11 residues. CDR3 bases: TGTGCCAGCAGTACTCAAGAGACCCAGTACTTC. Its translation is CASSTQETQYF.

The chain has TRBV24-1 and TRBJ1-3, with 11 bases fitting TRBD1. The germline V gene encodes CDR1 KGHDR and CDR2 SFDVKD. CDR3 size: 15 residues. V lost 7 bases, J lost 7 bases, and 8 bases stayed unmatched. The CDR3 nucleotides read TGTGCCACCAGGGACAGGGGGCGACGGAGGAACACCATATATTTT. Encoded protein: CATRDRGRRRNTIYF.

This clone was detected only once. The chain joins TRBV10-2 to TRBJ1-1; 7 nucleotides agree with TRBD1. The CDR3 extends over 13 amino acids. Germline V gives CDR1 WSHSY, CDR2 SAAADI. V shed 6 bases and J 3 bases; nucleotides not matched to a gene: 4. The CDR3 region has the DNA TGCGCCAGCAGAGCCCAGGGGGACACTGAAGCTTTCTTT. Residues: CASRAQGDTEAFF.

The chain recombines TRBV27 with TRBJ2-7; TRBD1 is a possible D gene (5 bases). CDR1 MNHEY and CDR2 SMNVEV come from the germline V gene (reference sequence). The length of the CDR3 is 16 residues. V shed 6 bases and J shed 3 bases, with 21 bases lying between them. CDR3 region: CASSFGDKQADYEQYF. DNA of the CDR3: TGTGCCAGCAGCTTTGGCGACAAACAGGCGGACTACGAGCAGTACTTC.

The chain uses TRBV5-6 and TRBJ2-2; 10 bases agree with TRBD2. This CDR3 region has 16 residues. Germline values: CDR1 SGHDT, CDR2 YYEEEE. The ends lost 5 bases at V and 0 bases at J; junction bases unmatched: 4. CDR3 nucleotide sequence: TGTGCCAGCAGTCGTGGACTAGCGGCGAACACCGGGGAGCTGTTTTTT. Encoded protein: CASSRGLAANTGELFF. The variable domain in full, completed from reference TRBV5-6 and TRBJ2-2, reads DAGVTQSPTHLIKTRGQQVTLRCSPKSGHDTVSWYQQALGQGPQFIFQYYEEEERQRGNFPDRFSGHQFPNYSSELNVNALLLGDSALYLCASSRGLAANTGELFFGEGSRLTVL.

The count of this clone is one. This chain joins TRBV5-4 and TRBJ1-5; no firm D call. CDR3 size: 15 residues. Deletions cut 0 bases from V and 3 bases from J, with 10 bases between. Germline loops: CDR1 SGHNT, CDR2 YYREEE (reference sequence). DNA of the CDR3: TGTGCCAGCAGCTTGGGGGGAGGCCTCAATCAGCCCCAGCATTTT. Translated, it gives CASSLGGGLNQPQHF. Combining the CDR3 with reference TRBV5-4 and TRBJ1-5 gives the whole variable domain ETGVTQSPTHLIKTRGQQVTLRCSSQSGHNTVSWYQQALGQGPQFIFQYYREEENGRGNFPPRFSGLQFPNYSSELNVNALELDDSALYLCASSLGGGLNQPQHFGDGTRLSIL.

The gene calls are TRBV19 and TRBJ1-1, with 8 bases that match TRBD1. The germline V gene has CDR1 LNHDA and CDR2 SQIVND (reference sequence). This CDR3 spans 11 amino acids. Losses at the gene ends were 6 bases for V and 7 bases for J; bases not matched to a gene: 1. DNA for the CDR3: TGTGCCAGTAGCGGACAGGGTGAAGCTTTCTTT. This translates into CASSGQGEAFF.

This clone was observed a single time. The rearrangement links TRBV11-2 to TRBJ2-7, with TRBD2 identical over 7 bases. The germline CDR1 and CDR2 sequences are SGHAT and FQNNGV. With V trimmed by 5 bases and J by 7 bases, 17 bases remained unmatched. The CDR3 sequence is 16 residues long. The CDR3 sequence: CASSRKLGSPRGEQYF. In DNA form, the CDR3 reads TGTGCCAGCAGCCGAAAGCTCGGGAGCCCGCGGGGGGAGCAGTACTTC.

J is TRBJ2-3 and V is TRBV7-9; TRBD2 is a possible D gene (5 bases). Germline-derived CDR1 and CDR2 are SEHNR and FQNEAQ (reference sequence). This CDR3 comprises 15 residues. V gave up 0 bases and J gave up 5 bases, with 12 bases separating them. The CDR3: CASSLALASLDTQYF. DNA for the CDR3: TGTGCCAGCAGCTTAGCCCTAGCTTCTCTAGATACGCAGTATTTT. Full variable domain (outside the CDR3, taken from reference TRBV7-9 and TRBJ2-3): DTGVSQNPRHKITKRGQNVTFRCDPISEHNRLYWYRQTLGQGPEFLTYFQNEAQLEKSRLLSDRFSAERPKGSFSTLEIQRTEQGDSAMYLCASSLALASLDTQYFGPGTRLTVL.

The CDR3, as DNA: TGTGCCAGCAGCCCCAGGGGTCGCCGGATGAACACTGAAGCTTTCTTT. This encodes CASSPRGRRMNTEAFF. The rearrangement joins TRBV21-1 to TRBJ1-1; TRBD1 is the table's D call, not checked against the DNA. TRBV21-1 is a pseudogene locus. The CDR3 is 16 residues long.

This clone was observed once. V gene TRBV2 combines with J gene TRBJ1-4, with no clear D. The V gene's germline CDR1 is SNHLY and CDR2 FYNNEI. With 2 bases removed from V and 7 bases from J, the gap between germline ends came to 11 bases. The CDR3 is 14 residues long. CDR3: CASSERGRSEKLFF. Written as DNA, the CDR3 is TGTGCCAGCAGTGAACGAGGGCGAAGTGAAAAACTGTTTTTT.

This clone occurred once. This chain uses TRBV9 with TRBJ2-2; TRBD2 aligns across 7 bases. Germline CDR1 reads SGDLS; CDR2 reads YYNGEE. Unmatched junction bases numbered 9, after V lost 1 base and J lost 3 bases. The CDR3 is 17 amino acids. CDR3 amino acids: CASSVTLTSWDTGELFF. The CDR3 DNA is TGTGCCAGCAGCGTAACCCTGACTAGCTGGGACACCGGGGAGCTGTTTTTT.